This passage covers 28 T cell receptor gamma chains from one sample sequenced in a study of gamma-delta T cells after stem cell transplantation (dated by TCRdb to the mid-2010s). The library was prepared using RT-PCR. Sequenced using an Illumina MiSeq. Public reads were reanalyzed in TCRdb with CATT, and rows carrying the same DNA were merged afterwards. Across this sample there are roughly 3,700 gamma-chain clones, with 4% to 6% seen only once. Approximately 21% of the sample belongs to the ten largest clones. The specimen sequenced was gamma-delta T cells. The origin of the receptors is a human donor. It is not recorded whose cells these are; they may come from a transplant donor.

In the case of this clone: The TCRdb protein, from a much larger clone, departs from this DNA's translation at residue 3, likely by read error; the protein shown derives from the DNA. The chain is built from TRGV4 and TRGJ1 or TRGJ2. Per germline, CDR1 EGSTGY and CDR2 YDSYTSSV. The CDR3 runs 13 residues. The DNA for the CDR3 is TGTGCCGCCTGGGATGCGGATTATTATAAGAAACTCTTT. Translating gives CAAWDADYYKKLF.

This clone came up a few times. The CDR3 reads CALWEQIRGYKKLF. The CDR3 DNA is TGTGCCTTGTGGGAGCAAATTCGGGGGTATAAGAAACTCTTT. The rearrangement uses TRGV9 and TRGJ1 or TRGJ2. There are 14 residues in the CDR3. CDR1 is GITISATS, CDR2 ISYDGTV, per germline (reference sequence). V was pared by 3 bases and J by 7 bases, with 12 bases of the junction left unmatched.

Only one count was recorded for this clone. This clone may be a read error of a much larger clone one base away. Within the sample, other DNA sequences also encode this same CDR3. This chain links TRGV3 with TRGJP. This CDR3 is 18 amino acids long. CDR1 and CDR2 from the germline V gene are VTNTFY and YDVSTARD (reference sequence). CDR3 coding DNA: TGCGCCACCTGGGACGGGCCACTGTGGGAGTTGGGCAAAAAAATCAAGGTATTT. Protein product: CATWDGPLWELGKKIKVF.

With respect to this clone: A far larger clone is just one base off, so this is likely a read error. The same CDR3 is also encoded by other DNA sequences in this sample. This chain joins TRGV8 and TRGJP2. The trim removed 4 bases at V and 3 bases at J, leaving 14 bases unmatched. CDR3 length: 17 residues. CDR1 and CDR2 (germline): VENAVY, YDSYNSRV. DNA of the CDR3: TGTGCCACCTGGGACGGCGAACACGGAGGTAGTGATTGGATCAAGACGTTT. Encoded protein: CATWDGEHGGSDWIKTF.

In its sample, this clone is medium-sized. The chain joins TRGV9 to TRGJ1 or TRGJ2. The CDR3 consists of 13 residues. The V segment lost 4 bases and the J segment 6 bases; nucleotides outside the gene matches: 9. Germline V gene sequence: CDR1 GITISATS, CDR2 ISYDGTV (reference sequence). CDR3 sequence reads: CALWDPRGYKKLF. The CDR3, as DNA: TGTGCCTTGTGGGACCCACGAGGTTATAAGAAACTCTTT.

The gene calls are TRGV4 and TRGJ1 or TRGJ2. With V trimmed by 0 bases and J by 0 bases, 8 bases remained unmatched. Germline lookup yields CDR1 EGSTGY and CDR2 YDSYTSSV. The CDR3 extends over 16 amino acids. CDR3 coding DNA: TGTGCCACCTGGGATGGGCCGAGTCCGAATTATTATAAGAAACTCTTT. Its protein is CATWDGPSPNYYKKLF.

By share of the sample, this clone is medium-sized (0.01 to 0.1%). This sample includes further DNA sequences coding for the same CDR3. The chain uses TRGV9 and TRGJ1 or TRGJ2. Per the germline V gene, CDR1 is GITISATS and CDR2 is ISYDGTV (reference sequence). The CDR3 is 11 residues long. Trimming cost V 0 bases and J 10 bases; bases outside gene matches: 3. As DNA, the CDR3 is TGTGCCTTGTGGGAGGTGGGGAAGAAACTCTTT. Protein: CALWEVGKKLF.

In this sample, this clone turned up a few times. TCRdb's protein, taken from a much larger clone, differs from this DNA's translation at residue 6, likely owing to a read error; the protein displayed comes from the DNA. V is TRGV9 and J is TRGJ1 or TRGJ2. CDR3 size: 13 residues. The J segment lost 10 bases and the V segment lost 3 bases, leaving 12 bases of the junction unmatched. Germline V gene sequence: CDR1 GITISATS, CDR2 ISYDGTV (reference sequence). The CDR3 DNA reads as TGTGCCTTGTGGGAGATGCAGAGTCGGAAGAAACTCTTT. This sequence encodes CALWEMQSRKKLF.

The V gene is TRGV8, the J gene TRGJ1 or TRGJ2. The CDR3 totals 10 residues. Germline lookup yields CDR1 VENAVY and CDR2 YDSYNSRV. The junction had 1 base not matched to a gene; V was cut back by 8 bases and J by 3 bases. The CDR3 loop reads CATSYYKKLF. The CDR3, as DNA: TGTGCCACCTCTTATTATAAGAAACTCTTT.

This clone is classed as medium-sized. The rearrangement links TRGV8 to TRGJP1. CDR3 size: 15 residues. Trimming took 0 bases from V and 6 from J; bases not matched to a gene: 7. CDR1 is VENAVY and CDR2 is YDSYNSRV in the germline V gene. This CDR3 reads CATWDRLEAGWFKIF. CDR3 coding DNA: TGTGCCACCTGGGATAGGCTGGAAGCTGGTTGGTTCAAGATATTT.

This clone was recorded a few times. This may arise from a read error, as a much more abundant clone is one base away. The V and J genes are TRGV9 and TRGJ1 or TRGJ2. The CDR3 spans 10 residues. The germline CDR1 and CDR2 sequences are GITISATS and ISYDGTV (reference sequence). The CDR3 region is CALWDIEKLF. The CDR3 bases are TGTGCCTTGTGGGATATTGAGAAACTCTTC.

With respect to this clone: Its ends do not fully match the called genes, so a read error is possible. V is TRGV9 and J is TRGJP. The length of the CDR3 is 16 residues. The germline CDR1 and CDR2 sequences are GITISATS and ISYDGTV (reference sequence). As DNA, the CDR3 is TGTGCCTTGTGGGAGGCCTTAAGGTTGGACAAAAAAATCAAGGTATTT. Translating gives CALWEALRLDKKIKVF.

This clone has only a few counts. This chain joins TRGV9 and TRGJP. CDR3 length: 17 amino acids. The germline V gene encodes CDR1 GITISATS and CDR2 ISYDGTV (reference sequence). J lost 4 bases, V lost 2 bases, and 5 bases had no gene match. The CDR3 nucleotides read TGTGCCTTGTGGGAGGGTACACAAGAGTTGGGCAAAAAAATCAAGGTATTT. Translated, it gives CALWEGTQELGKKIKVF.

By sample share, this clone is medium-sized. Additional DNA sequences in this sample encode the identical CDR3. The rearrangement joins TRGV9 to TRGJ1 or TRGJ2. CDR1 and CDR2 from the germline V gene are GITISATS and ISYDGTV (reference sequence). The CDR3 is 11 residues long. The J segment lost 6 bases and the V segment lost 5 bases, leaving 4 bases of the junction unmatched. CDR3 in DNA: TGTGCCTTGTGGGTCGGTTATAAGAAACTCTTT. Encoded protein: CALWVGYKKLF.

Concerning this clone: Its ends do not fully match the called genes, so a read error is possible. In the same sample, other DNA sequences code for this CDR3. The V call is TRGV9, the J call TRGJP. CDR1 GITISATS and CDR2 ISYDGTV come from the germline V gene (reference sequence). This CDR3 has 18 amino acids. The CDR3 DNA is TGCGCCTTGTGGGAGGTATTCGTTCAAGAGTTGGGCAAAAAAATCAAGGTATTT. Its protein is CALWEVFVQELGKKIKVF.

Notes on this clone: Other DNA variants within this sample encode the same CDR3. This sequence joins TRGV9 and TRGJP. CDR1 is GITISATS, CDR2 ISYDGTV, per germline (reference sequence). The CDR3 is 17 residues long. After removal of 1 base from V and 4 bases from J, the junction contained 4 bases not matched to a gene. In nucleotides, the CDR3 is TGTGCCTTGTGGGAGGTCCACCAAGAGTTGGGCAAAAAAATCAAGGTATTT. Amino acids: CALWEVHQELGKKIKVF.

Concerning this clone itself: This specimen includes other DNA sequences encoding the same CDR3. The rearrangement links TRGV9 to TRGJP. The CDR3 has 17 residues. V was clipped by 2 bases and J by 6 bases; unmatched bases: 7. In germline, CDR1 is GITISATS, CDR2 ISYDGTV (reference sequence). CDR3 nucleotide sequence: TGTGCCTTGTGGGAGGCCCCGGGAGAGTTGGGCAAAAAAATCAAGGTATTT. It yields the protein CALWEAPGELGKKIKVF.

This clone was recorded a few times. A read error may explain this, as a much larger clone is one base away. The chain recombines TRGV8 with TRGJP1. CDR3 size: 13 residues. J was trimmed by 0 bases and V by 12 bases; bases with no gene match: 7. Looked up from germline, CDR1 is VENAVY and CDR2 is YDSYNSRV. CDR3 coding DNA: TGTGCCGCTCAGGATACCACTGGTTGGTTCAAGATATTT. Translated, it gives CAAQDTTGWFKIF.

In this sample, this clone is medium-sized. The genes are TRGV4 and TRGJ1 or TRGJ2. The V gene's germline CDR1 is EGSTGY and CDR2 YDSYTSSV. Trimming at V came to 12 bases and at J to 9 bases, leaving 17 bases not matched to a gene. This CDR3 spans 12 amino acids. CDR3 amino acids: CASQTHASKKLF. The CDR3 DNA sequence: TGTGCCTCCCAAACACATGCCAGTAAGAAACTCTTT.

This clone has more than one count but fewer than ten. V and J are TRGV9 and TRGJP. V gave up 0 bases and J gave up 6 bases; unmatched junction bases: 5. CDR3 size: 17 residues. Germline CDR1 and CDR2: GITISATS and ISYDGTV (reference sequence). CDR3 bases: TGTGCCTTGTGGGAGGTGAAGTTAGAGTTGGGCAAAAAAATCAAGGTATTT. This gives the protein CALWEVKLELGKKIKVF.

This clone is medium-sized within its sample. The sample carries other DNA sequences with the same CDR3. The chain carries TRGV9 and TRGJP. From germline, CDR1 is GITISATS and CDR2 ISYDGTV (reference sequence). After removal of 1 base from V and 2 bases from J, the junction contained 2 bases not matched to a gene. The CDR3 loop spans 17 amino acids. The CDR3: CALWEVRQELGKKIKVF. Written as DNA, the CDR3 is TGTGCCTTGTGGGAGGTTCGGCAAGAGTTGGGCAAAAAAATCAAGGTATTT.

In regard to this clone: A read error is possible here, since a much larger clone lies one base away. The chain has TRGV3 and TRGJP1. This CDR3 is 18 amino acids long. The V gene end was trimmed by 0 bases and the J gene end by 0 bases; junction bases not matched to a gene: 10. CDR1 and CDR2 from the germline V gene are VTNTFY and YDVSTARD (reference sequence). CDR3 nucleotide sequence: TGTGCCACCTGGGACAGGCCCTTCCAATATACCACTGGTTGGTTCAAGATATTT. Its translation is CATWDRPFQYTTGWFKIF.

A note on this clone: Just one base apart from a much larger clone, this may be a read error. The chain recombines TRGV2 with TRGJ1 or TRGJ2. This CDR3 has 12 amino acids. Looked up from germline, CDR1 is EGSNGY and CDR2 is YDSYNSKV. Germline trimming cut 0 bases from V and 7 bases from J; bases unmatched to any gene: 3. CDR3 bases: TGTGCCACCTGGGACGGGCACTATAAGAAACTCTTT. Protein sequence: CATWDGHYKKLF.

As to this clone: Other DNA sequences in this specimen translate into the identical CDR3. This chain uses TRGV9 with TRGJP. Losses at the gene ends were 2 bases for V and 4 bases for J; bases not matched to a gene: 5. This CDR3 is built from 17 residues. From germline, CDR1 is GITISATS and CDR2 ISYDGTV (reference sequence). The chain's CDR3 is CALWEAEQELGKKIKVF. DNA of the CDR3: TGTGCCTTGTGGGAGGCGGAACAAGAGTTGGGCAAAAAAATCAAGGTATTT.

The CDR3 here is CATWDRTTFYYKKLF. The CDR3 DNA reads TGTGCCACCTGGGACAGGACTACCTTTTATTATAAGAAACTCTTT. The chain has TRGV5 and TRGJ1 or TRGJ2. Germline assignment: CDR1 VINAFY and CDR2 YDVSNSKD. The CDR3 totals 15 residues. Trimming removed 0 bases from V and 3 bases from J; junction bases left unmatched: 8.

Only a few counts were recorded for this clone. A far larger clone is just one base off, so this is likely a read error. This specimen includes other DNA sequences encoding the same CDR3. The chain's CDR3 is CALWEGIKLGKKIKVF. In DNA, the CDR3 is TGTGCCTTGTGGGAGGGTATCAAGTTGGGCAAAAAAATCAAGGTATTC. The chain links TRGV9 to TRGJP. CDR1 is GITISATS and CDR2 is ISYDGTV in the germline V gene (reference sequence). The CDR3 runs to 16 residues.

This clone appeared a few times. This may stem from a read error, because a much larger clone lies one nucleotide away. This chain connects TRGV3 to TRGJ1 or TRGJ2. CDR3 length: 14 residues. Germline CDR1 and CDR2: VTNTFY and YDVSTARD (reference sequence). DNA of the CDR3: TGTACCACCTGGGACACAACGCATTATTATAAGAAACTCTTT. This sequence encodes CTTWDTTHYYKKLF.

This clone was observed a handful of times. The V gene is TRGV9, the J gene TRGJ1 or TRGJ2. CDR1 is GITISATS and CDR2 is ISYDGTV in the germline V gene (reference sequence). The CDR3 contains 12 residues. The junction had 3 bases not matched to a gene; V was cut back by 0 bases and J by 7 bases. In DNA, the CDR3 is TGTGCCTTGTGGGAGGTGGGATATAAGAAACTCTTT. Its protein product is CALWEVGYKKLF.